The rows below give T cell receptor beta chains drawn from one sample of a study of graft-versus-host responses after intestinal transplantation. What these receptors recognize is not known. The repertoire was sequenced with immunoSEQ multiplex PCR; TCRdb's copy has only in-frame clones and lacks some. The table lists tens of thousands of clones, 85% to 90% of them singletons, with approximately 0.35% in the top ten. The sequencing used unstimulated CD4+ T cells sorted from spleen or lymph node cells, collected before intestinal transplant. The origin of the receptors is a human donor who received an intestinal transplant. Both conserved end residues are part of each CDR3. D genes are given only for firm matches. Expanded clones get a size class; other rows say once, few or many, or leave the size out.

abundance	len	v_gene	d_gene	j_gene	CDR3nt	CDR3aa
NA	14	TRBV2	NA	TRBJ2-5	TGTGCCAGCAGTGAAGTGGGAGGGGGAGAGACCCAGTACTTC	CASSEVGGGETQYF
NA	14	TRBV6-5	NA	TRBJ1-2	TGTGCCAGCAGTCCCCTGGGGCCTGCCTATGGCTACACCTTC	CASSPLGPAYGYTF
NA	10	TRBV7-9	NA	TRBJ2-1	TGTGCCAGTAGCGTCGATGAGCAGTTCTTC	CASSVDEQFF
NA	15	TRBV5-4	TRBD1	TRBJ2-2	TGTGCCAGCAGCCTACAGGGGGCGCACACCGGGGAGCTGTTTTTT	CASSLQGAHTGELFF
NA	14	TRBV5-1	TRBD2	TRBJ2-3	TGCGCCAGCAGCCAAGCGGGGATCACAGATACGCAGTATTTT	CASSQAGITDTQYF
NA	15	TRBV2	NA	TRBJ2-3	TGTGCCAGCAATTCCGGACTCCCCCTCACAGATACGCAGTATTTT	CASNSGLPLTDTQYF
NA	16	TRBV5-1	TRBD2	TRBJ2-5	TGCGCCAGCAGCTTGTTAGCGGGGGGGGTACAAGAGACCCAGTACTTC	CASSLLAGGVQETQYF
few	12	TRBV10-3	NA	TRBJ2-2	TGTGCCATCTCCGGGGGCACCGGGGAGCTGTTTTTT	CAISGGTGELFF
NA	11	TRBV6-1	NA	TRBJ1-3	TGTGCCAGCGAGCTTGGAAACACCATATATTTT	CASELGNTIYF
NA	16	TRBV5-6	TRBD1	TRBJ1-1	TGTGCCAGCAGCCAAGGACAGGGGGTTGTGTACACTGAAGCTTTCTTT	CASSQGQGVVYTEAFF
NA	16	TRBV7-2	TRBD1	TRBJ1-1	TGTGCCAGCAGCTTAGTTTGGGACAGATTCCACACTGAAGCTTTCTTT	CASSLVWDRFHTEAFF
NA	14	TRBV25-1	TRBD1	TRBJ1-4	TGTGCCAGCAGATCTGACAGGGGAGGTGAAAAACTGTTTTTT	CASRSDRGGEKLFF
NA	14	TRBV9	NA	TRBJ2-7	TGTGCCAGCAGCGTGGGACTCGATTTCTACGAGCAGTACTTC	CASSVGLDFYEQYF
NA	13	TRBV5-6	NA	TRBJ1-1	TGTGCCAGCAGTTCAGGGTTGAACACTGAAGCTTTCTTT	CASSSGLNTEAFF
NA	13	TRBV11-3	NA	TRBJ1-1	TGTGCCAGCAGCTTTGCGAGGAACACTGAAGCTTTCTTT	CASSFARNTEAFF
NA	13	TRBV10-3	TRBD1	TRBJ1-2	TGTGCCATCAGCTGGACAGGGTTGGATGGCTACACCTTC	CAISWTGLDGYTF
NA	15	TRBV5-1	NA	TRBJ2-5	TGCGCCAGCAGCTTGGCCAACGTGGCCCAAGAGACCCAGTACTTC	CASSLANVAQETQYF
NA	14	TRBV5-1	TRBD1	TRBJ1-2	TGCGCCAGCAGCCCGACGGACAGGGCGGATGGCTACACCTTC	CASSPTDRADGYTF
NA	14	TRBV7-9	NA	TRBJ2-1	TGTGCCAGCAGCTTCGTCGACAGACACAATGAGCAGTTCTTC	CASSFVDRHNEQFF
NA	14	TRBV11-3	TRBD1	TRBJ2-2	TGTGCCAGAACGGGGACAGGGTGGACCGGGGAGCTGTTTTTT	CARTGTGWTGELFF
NA	13	TRBV6-6	TRBD1	TRBJ1-5	TGTGCCAGCAGTAACAGGGGGACCCAGCCCCAGCATTTT	CASSNRGTQPQHF
NA	17	TRBV4-1	NA	TRBJ1-6	TGCGCCAGCAGCCAAGTCGGGGGGGGCTCCTATAATTCACCCCTCCACTTT	CASSQVGGGSYNSPLHF
once	16	TRBV6-5	TRBD1	TRBJ2-2	TGTGCCAGCAGTTACACGACAGGGGGTACGAGCGGGGAGCTGTTTTTT	CASSYTTGGTSGELFF
NA	15	TRBV6-1	TRBD2	TRBJ2-1	TGTGCCAGCAGTGGGTCGGGACTAGCGTACAATGAGCAGTTCTTC	CASSGSGLAYNEQFF
NA	14	TRBV23-1	NA	TRBJ2-7	TGCGCCAGCAGTCAATCGTTGCAGAATTACGAGCAGTACTTC	CASSQSLQNYEQYF
NA	11	TRBV29-1	NA	TRBJ2-5	TGCAGCGTTGAAGAGCGGGAGACCCAGTACTTC	CSVEERETQYF
NA	16	TRBV14	NA	TRBJ2-7	TGTGCCAGCAGCCAAGTGAACGGCGACAGCTCCTACGAGCAGTACTTC	CASSQVNGDSSYEQYF